The 8 T cell receptor beta chains in this list originate from one sample, sequenced in a study of T cell changes during pregnancy in multiple sclerosis. Assay: immunoSEQ multiplex PCR; the TCRdb copy retains only in-frame clones and omits some. The top ten hold approximately 9% of the sample, which has about 46,000 clones, 80% to 95% seen once. The sequencing used CD8+ T cells from peripheral blood mononuclear cells, collected after pregnancy. These receptor sequences come from a female donor with multiple sclerosis, enrolled in a pregnancy study.

The gene calls are TRBV7-9 and TRBJ2-3; 7 bases line up with TRBD1. The CDR3 length is 16 residues. Germline V CDR1 and CDR2: SEHNR, FQNEAQ (reference sequence). V was clipped by 5 bases and J by 1 base; unmatched bases: 9. CDR3 loop: CASSALSGGGTDTQYF. The CDR3 DNA reads TGTGCCAGCAGCGCCCTATCAGGGGGAGGCACAGATACGCAGTATTTT. Filled out from reference TRBV7-9 and TRBJ2-3, the complete variable domain reads DTGVSQNPRHKITKRGQNVTFRCDPISEHNRLYWYRQTLGQGPEFLTYFQNEAQLEKSRLLSDRFSAERPKGSFSTLEIQRTEQGDSAMYLCASSALSGGGTDTQYFGPGTRLTVL.

The rearrangement joins TRBV5-1 to TRBJ2-1; TRBD1 agrees at 10 bases. The V and J ends lost 4 bases and 2 bases, in that order; junction bases with no gene match: 3. The CDR3 runs to 15 residues. From germline, CDR1 is SGHRS and CDR2 YFSETQ. The CDR3 sequence is CASSPGTGAYNEQFF. The CDR3 DNA is TGCGCCAGCAGCCCCGGGACAGGGGCCTACAATGAGCAGTTCTTC.

V is TRBV28 and J is TRBJ2-1; TRBD2 matches 9 bases. V lost 5 bases and J lost 4; bases outside the gene matches: 3. The germline CDR1 and CDR2 sequences are MDHEN and SYDVKM. This CDR3 is 14 amino acids long. The CDR3 spells CASSLTSGYNEQFF. Written as DNA, the CDR3 is TGTGCCAGCAGTCTGACTAGCGGATACAATGAGCAGTTCTTC.

V is TRBV2 and J is TRBJ2-3, with 10 nucleotides matching TRBD2. CDR1 is SNHLY, CDR2 FYNNEI, per germline. The CDR3 contains 17 residues. V gave up 3 bases and J gave up 0 bases; unmatched junction bases: 6. CDR3 in DNA: TGTGCCAGCAGTGACGAACTAGCGGGGTCTAGCACAGATACGCAGTATTTT. Protein sequence: CASSDELAGSSTDTQYF.

The V call is TRBV9, the J call TRBJ2-3; no firm D call. The CDR3 spans 12 residues. V dropped 4 bases and J dropped 3 bases, with 6 bases sitting between them. Germline-derived CDR1 and CDR2 are SGDLS and YYNGEE. CDR3 coding DNA: TGTGCCAGCAGCCGTACAACAGATACGCAGTATTTT. It is translated as CASSRTTDTQYF.

V gene TRBV19 combines with J gene TRBJ1-1; the D is unclear. The germline V and J ends were trimmed by 5 bases and 3 bases, with 16 bases remaining between them. Germline-derived CDR1 and CDR2 are LNHDA and SQIVND (reference sequence). This CDR3 has 15 residues. In nucleotides, the CDR3 is TGTGCCAGTAGTGTCCTAAGTTCGGGTGACACTGAAGCTTTCTTT. Its translation: CASSVLSSGDTEAFF.

This rearrangement joins TRBV14 to TRBJ2-1; D unclear. CDR3 length: 16 amino acids. Trimming shortened V by 4 bases and J by 3 bases, and 16 bases separated the two germline ends. Germline CDR1 is SGHDN and CDR2 is FVKESK. CDR3 loop: CASSPSQVSIYNEQFF. CDR3 coding DNA: TGTGCCAGCAGCCCAAGTCAGGTCTCAATCTACAATGAGCAGTTCTTC. Together with reference TRBV14 and TRBJ2-1, the CDR3 gives the full variable domain: EAGVTQFPSHSVIEKGQTVTLRCDPISGHDNLYWYRRVMGKEIKFLLHFVKESKQDESGMPNNRFLAERTGGTYSTLKVQPAELEDSGVYFCASSPSQVSIYNEQFFGPGTRLTVL.

The gene calls are TRBV19 and TRBJ1-4; 7 bases map to TRBD1. The CDR3 sequence is 13 residues long. V shed 6 bases and J 6 bases; nucleotides not matched to a gene: 4. CDR1 and CDR2 (germline): LNHDA, SQIVND (reference sequence). The CDR3 DNA is TGTGCCAGTAGAGGGGGCTGGTATGAAAAACTGTTTTTT. This translates into CASRGGWYEKLFF.